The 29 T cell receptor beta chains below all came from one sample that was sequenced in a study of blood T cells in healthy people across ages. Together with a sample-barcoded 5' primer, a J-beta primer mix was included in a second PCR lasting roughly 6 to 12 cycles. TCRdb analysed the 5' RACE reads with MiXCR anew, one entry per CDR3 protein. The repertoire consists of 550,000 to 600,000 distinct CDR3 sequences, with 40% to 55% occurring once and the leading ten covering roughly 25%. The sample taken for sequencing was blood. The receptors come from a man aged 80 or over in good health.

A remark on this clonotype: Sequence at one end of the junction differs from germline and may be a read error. The CDR3: CASSLVADAGLYGFTF. In nucleotides, the CDR3 is TGTGCCAGCAGCTTAGTAGCCGATGCGGGCCTCTATGGCTTCACCTTC. The rearrangement uses TRBV7-2 and TRBJ1-2; D gene unclear. The CDR3 has 16 residues. Germline V gene lookup returns CDR1 SGHTA and CDR2 FQGNSA.

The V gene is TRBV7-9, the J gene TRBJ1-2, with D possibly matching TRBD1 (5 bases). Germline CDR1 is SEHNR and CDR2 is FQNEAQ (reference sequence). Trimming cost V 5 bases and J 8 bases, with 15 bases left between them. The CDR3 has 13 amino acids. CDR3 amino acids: CASSVLQGQGYTF. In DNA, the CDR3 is TGTGCCAGCAGCGTACTGCAGGGTCAGGGCTACACCTTC.

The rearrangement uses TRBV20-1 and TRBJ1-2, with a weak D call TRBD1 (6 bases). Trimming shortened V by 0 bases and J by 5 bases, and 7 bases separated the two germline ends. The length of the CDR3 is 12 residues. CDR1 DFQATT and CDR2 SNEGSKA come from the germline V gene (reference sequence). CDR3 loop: CSAREDSYGYTF. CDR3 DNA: TGCAGTGCTAGAGAGGACAGTTATGGCTACACCTTC.

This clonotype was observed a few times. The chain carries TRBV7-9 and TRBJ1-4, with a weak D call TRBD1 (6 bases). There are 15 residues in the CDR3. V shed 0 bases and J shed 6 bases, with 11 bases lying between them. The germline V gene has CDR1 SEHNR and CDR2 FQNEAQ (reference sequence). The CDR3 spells CASSLARTADEKLFF. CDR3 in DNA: TGTGCCAGCAGCTTAGCCAGGACAGCCGATGAAAAACTGTTTTTT.

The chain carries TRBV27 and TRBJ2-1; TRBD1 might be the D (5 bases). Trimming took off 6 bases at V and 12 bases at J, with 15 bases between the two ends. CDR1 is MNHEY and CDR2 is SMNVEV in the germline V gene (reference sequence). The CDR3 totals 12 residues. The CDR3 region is CASSRPQGGQFF. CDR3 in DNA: TGTGCCAGCAGCCGACCGCAGGGTGGGCAGTTCTTC.

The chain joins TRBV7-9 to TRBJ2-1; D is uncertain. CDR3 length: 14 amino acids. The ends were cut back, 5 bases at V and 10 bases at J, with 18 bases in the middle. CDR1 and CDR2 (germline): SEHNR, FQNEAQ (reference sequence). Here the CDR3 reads CASSISGFSYEQFF. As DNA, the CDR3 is TGTGCCAGCAGCATCTCGGGCTTCTCCTACGAGCAGTTCTTC.

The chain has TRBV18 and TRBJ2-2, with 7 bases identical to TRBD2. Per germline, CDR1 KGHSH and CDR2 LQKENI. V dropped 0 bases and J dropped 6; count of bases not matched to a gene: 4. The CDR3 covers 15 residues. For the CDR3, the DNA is TGTGCCAGCTCACCACCCCGGACTAGTCCCGGGGAGCTGTTTTTT. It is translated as CASSPPRTSPGELFF.

The CDR3 DNA sequence: TGTGCCAGCAGCTTAGCGGTAGCGGGAGGGCCAGATACGCAGTATTTT. This sequence encodes CASSLAVAGGPDTQYF. The J gene is TRBJ2-3, the V gene TRBV7-9; 11 bases agree with TRBD2. Germline trimming cut 0 bases from V and 4 bases from J; bases unmatched to any gene: 3. Germline loops: CDR1 SEHNR, CDR2 FQNEAQ (reference sequence). The CDR3 is 16 residues long.

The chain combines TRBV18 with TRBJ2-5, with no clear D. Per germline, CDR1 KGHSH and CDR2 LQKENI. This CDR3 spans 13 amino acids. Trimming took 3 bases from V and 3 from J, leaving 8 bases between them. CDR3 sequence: CASSPLFEETQYF. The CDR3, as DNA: TGTGCCAGCTCACCCTTGTTTGAAGAGACCCAGTACTTC.

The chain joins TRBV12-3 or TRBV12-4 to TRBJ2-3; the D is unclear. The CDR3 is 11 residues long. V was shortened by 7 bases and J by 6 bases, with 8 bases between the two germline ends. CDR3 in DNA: TGTGCCAGCACTAAACGGGATACGCAGTATTTT. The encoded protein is CASTKRDTQYF.

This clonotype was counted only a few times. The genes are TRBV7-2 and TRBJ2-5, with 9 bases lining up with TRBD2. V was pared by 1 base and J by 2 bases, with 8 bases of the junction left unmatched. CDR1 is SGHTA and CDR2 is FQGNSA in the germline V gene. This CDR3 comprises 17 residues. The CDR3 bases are TGTGCCAGCAGCTTAGATCGGGGGCGGGGGGGACAAGAGACCCAGTACTTC. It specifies CASSLDRGRGGQETQYF.

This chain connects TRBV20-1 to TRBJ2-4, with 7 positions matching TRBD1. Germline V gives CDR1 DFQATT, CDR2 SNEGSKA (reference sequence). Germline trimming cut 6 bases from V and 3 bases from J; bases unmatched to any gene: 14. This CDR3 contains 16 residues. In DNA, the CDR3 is TGCAGTGCCGAGACAGGGACGGATGGAGGCAAAAACATTCAGTACTTC. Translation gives CSAETGTDGGKNIQYF.

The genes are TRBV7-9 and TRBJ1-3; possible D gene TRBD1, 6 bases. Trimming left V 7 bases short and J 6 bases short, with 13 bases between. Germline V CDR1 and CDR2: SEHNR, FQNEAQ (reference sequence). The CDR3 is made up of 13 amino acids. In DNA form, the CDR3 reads TGTGCCAGCACCCCCGGGGGCGCAAACACCATATATTTT. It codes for CASTPGGANTIYF.

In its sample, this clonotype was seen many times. The CDR3 loop is CASSLAGTEQFF. The CDR3 region has the DNA TGTGCCAGCAGCTTGGCTGGGACAGAGCAGTTCTTC. The V call is TRBV6-6, the J call TRBJ2-1; TRBD1 is a possible D gene (6 bases). The CDR3 spans 12 residues. Germline CDR1 is MNHNY and CDR2 is SVGAGI (reference sequence). The V and J ends lost 6 bases and 10 bases respectively, with 13 bases between them.

Here the CDR3 DNA reads TGTGCCAGCAGCCTAAGTAAAGAGACCCAGTACTTC. Encoded protein: CASSLSKETQYF. The chain joins TRBV7-9 to TRBJ2-5; D remains unclear. The CDR3 has 12 residues. The ends were cut back, 5 bases at V and 3 bases at J, with 7 bases in the middle. Germline V gene data show CDR1 as SEHNR and CDR2 as FQNEAQ (reference sequence).

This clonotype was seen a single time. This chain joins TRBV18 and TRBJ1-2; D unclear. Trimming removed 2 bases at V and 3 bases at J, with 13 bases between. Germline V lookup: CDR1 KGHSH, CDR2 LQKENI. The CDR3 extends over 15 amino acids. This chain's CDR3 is CASSPWATADYGYTF. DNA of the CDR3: TGTGCCAGCTCACCATGGGCGACGGCGGACTATGGCTACACCTTC.

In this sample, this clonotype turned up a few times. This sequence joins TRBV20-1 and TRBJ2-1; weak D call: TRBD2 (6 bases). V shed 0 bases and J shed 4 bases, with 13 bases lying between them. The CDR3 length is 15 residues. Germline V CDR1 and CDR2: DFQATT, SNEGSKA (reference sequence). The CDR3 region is CSARDNRDSYNEQFF. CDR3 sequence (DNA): TGCAGTGCTAGAGATAACCGGGACTCATACAATGAGCAGTTCTTC.

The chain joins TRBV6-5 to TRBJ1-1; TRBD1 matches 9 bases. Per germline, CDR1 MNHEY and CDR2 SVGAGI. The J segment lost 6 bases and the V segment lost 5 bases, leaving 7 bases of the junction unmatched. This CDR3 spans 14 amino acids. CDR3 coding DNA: TGTGCCAGCAGTGTGGACAGGGGTGCCGCTGAAGCTTTCTTT. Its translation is CASSVDRGAAEAFF.

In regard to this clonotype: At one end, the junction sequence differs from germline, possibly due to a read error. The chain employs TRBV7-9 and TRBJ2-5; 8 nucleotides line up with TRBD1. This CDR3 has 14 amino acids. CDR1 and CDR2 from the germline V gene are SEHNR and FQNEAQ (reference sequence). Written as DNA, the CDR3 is TGTGCCAGCAGCTTAGACAGGGGGGTAGAGGCCCAGTACTTC. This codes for CASSLDRGVEAQYF.

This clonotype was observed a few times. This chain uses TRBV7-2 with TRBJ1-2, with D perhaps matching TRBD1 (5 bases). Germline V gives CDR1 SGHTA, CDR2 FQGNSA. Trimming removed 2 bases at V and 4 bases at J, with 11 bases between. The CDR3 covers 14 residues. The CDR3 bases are TGTGCCAGCAGCTTAAGCAGGGAACCCTATGGCTACACCTTC. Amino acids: CASSLSREPYGYTF.

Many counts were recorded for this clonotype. The CDR3 loop reads CASSYLGGITEAFF. As DNA, the CDR3 is TGTGCCAGCAGTTACTTGGGGGGGATCACTGAAGCTTTCTTT. V is TRBV6-5 and J is TRBJ1-1, with D tentatively TRBD1 (5 bases). The CDR3 consists of 14 residues. Germline CDR1 reads MNHEY; CDR2 reads SVGAGI. Trimming removed 1 base from V and 4 bases from J, with 10 bases in between.

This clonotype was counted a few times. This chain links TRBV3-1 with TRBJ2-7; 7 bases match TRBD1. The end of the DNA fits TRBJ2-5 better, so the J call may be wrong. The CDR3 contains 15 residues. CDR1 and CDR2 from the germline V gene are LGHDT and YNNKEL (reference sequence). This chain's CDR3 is CASSLSLQGRETQYF. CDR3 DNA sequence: TGTGCCAGCAGCCTTTCCCTACAGGGGCGAGAGACCCAGTACTTC.

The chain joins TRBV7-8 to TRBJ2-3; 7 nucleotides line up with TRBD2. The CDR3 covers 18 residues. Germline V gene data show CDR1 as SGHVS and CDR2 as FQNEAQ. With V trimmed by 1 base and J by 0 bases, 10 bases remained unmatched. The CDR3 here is CASSLVGGGPRSTDTQYF. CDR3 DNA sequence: TGTGCCAGCAGCTTAGTTGGGGGAGGGCCGAGGAGCACAGATACGCAGTATTTT. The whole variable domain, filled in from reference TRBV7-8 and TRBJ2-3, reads GAGVSQSPRYKVAKRGQDVALRCDPISGHVSLFWYQQALGQGPEFLTYFQNEAQLDKSGLPSDRFFAERPEGSVSTLKIQRTQQEDSAVYLCASSLVGGGPRSTDTQYFGPGTRLTVL.

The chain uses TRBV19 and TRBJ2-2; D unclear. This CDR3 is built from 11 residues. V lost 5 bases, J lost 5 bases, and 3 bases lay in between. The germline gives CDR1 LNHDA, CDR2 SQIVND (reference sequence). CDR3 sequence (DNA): TGTGCCAGTAGTTTTACCGGGGAGCTGTTTTTT. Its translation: CASSFTGELFF.

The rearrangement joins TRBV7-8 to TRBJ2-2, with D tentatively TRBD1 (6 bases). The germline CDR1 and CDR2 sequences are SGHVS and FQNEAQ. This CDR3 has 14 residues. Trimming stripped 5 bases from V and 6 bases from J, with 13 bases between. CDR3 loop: CASSLTGFAGELFF. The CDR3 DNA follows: TGTGCCAGCAGCCTAACAGGGTTTGCCGGGGAGCTGTTTTTT.

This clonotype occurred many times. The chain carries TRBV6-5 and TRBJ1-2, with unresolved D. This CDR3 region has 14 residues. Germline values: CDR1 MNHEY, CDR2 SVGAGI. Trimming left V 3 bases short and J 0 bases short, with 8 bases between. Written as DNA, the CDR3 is TGTGCCAGCAGTTATGTAGCCTCTAACTATGGCTACACCTTC. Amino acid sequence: CASSYVASNYGYTF.

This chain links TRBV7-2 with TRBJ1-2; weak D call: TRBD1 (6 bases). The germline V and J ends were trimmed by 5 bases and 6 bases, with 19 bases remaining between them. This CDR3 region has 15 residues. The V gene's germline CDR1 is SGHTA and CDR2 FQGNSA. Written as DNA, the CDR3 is TGTGCCAGCAGCGACACGGGGGGGCGCCTTAATGGCTACACCTTC. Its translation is CASSDTGGRLNGYTF.

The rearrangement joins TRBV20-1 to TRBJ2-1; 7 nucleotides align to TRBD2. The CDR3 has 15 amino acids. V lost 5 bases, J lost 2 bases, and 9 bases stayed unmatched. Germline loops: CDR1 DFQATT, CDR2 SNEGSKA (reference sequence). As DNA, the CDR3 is TGCAGTGCTGGAGGGAGGGAGGGCGCCTACAATGAGCAGTTCTTC. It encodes CSAGGREGAYNEQFF.

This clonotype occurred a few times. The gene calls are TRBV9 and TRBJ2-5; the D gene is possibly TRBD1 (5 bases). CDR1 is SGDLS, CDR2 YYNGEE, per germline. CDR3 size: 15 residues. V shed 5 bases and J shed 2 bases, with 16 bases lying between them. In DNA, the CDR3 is TGTGCCAGCAGTCTAGGGGTTGGAGTACAAGAGACCCAGTACTTC. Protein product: CASSLGVGVQETQYF.